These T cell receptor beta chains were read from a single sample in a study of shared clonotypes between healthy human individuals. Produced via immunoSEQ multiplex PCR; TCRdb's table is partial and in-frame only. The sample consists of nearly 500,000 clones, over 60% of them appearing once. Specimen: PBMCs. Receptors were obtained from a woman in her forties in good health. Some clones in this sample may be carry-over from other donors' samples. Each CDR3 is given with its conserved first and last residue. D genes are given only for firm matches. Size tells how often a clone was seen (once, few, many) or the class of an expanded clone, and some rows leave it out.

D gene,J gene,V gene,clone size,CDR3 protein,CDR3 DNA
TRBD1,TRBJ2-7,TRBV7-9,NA,CASSSNRGPYEQYF,TGTGCCAGCAGCTCAAACAGGGGGCCATACGAGCAGTACTTC
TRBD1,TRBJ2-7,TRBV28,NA,CASSSSGTGFYEQYF,TGTGCCAGCAGTTCCTCCGGGACAGGGTTTTACGAGCAGTACTTC
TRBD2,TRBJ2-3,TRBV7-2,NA,CASRPTSGRGGTDTQYF,TGTGCCAGCAGGCCGACTAGCGGGAGGGGGGGCACAGATACGCAGTATTTT
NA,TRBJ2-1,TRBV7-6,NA,CASSLARRELPSEQFF,TGTGCCAGCAGCTTAGCGAGGAGGGAGCTCCCCTCCGAGCAGTTCTTC
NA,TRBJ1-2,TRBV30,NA,CAWSVLGRGGGYTF,TGTGCCTGGAGTGTACTAGGCAGGGGCGGTGGCTACACCTTC
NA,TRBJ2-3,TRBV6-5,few,CASSYSEETDTQYF,TGTGCCAGCAGTTACTCAGAGGAGACAGATACGCAGTATTTT
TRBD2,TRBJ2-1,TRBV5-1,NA,CASSQTSGREYEQFF,TGCGCCAGCAGCCAGACTAGCGGGAGGGAGTATGAGCAGTTCTTC
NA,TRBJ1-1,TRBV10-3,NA,CASTGRSFMNTEAFF,TGTGCCAGTACGGGCCGGAGCTTTATGAACACTGAAGCTTTCTTT
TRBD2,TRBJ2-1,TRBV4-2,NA,CASSQDKLAVFNEQFF,TGTGCCAGCAGCCAAGATAAGCTAGCGGTTTTCAATGAGCAGTTCTTC
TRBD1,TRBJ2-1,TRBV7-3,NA,CASATRQGSYNEQFF,TGTGCCAGCGCAACCCGACAGGGTTCCTACAATGAGCAGTTCTTC